These 16 T cell receptor beta chains came from one sample sequenced in a study of Ad26.COV2.S vaccination and SARS-CoV-2 variants. Treatment: 15 to 20 received Ad26.COV2.S at low or high dose, single or two shots; about 5 received placebo; per-sample allocation not given. Sampling took place 63 days after the first vaccine or placebo injection. Only in-frame clones appear in the TCRdb table, and some are missing; sequencing was by immunoSEQ multiplex PCR. Of about 350,000 clones in the sample, approximately 85% were seen once. Sequenced here: peripheral blood, sampled in a trial of Ad26.COV2.S vaccine versus placebo. The receptors derive from a person aged 18-60 years who received the Ad26.COV2.S COVID-19 vaccine or a placebo.

J is TRBJ2-2 and V is TRBV25-1; 7 bases line up with TRBD1. The CDR3 is 16 amino acids. J gave up 0 bases and V 3 bases, and 4 bases lay outside the gene matches. CDR1 MGHDK and CDR2 SYGVNS come from the germline V gene. The CDR3 bases are TGTGCCAGCAGTGAGCCCGGGACAGCGAACACCGGGGAGCTGTTTTTT. Its translation is CASSEPGTANTGELFF.

The gene calls are TRBV18 and TRBJ2-7, with 11 bases aligning to TRBD2. Germline assignment: CDR1 KGHSH and CDR2 LQKENI. V shed 4 bases, J shed 3 bases, and the junction held 8 bases outside the gene matches. The CDR3 is 16 residues long. The chain's CDR3 is CASSRAVSGGGYEQYF. As DNA, the CDR3 is TGTGCCAGCTCACGTGCCGTTAGCGGGGGGGGCTACGAGCAGTACTTC.

This chain joins TRBV15 and TRBJ2-7; D is perhaps TRBD2 (7 bases). Looked up from germline, CDR1 is LNHNV and CDR2 is YYDKDF (reference sequence). CDR3 length: 14 amino acids. Trimming shortened V by 6 bases and J by 0 bases, and 12 bases separated the two germline ends. CDR3 protein: CATRGGGGSYEQYF. In nucleotides, the CDR3 is TGTGCCACCAGGGGGGGAGGGGGCTCCTACGAGCAGTACTTC.

The chain uses TRBV7-8 and TRBJ1-2, with 11 bases fitting TRBD1. The CDR3 extends over 16 amino acids. The V and J ends lost 5 bases and 4 bases, in that order; junction bases with no gene match: 9. Looked up from germline, CDR1 is SGHVS and CDR2 is FQNEAQ. CDR3 nucleotide sequence: TGTGCCAGCAGCGGCCGGGACAGGGGGGCGGGCTATGGCTACACCTTC. Amino acids: CASSGRDRGAGYGYTF.

The V gene is TRBV6-2 or TRBV6-3, the J gene TRBJ1-3; perhaps TRBD1 as D (6 bases). V was clipped by 2 bases and J by 0 bases, with 23 bases between them. The CDR3 is 20 amino acids. CDR1 and CDR2 from the germline V gene are MNHEY and SVGEGT. CDR3 amino acids: CASSYRPRSLDRNSGNTIYF. The DNA for the CDR3 is TGTGCCAGCAGTTACCGACCACGATCCCTGGACAGAAACTCTGGAAACACCATATATTTT.

The CDR3 protein is CASSYSKGTLDDEQFF. CDR3 nucleotide sequence: TGTGCCAGCAGTTACTCGAAGGGGACCCTCGACGATGAGCAGTTCTTC. This chain links TRBV6-5 with TRBJ2-1, with D perhaps assigned TRBD1 or TRBD2 (5 bases each). Germline CDR1 reads MNHEY; CDR2 reads SVGAGI. V lost 0 bases and J 8 bases, leaving 17 bases between the germline ends. The CDR3 extends over 16 amino acids.

The chain has TRBV5-4 and TRBJ2-6; D ambiguous. Germline loops: CDR1 SGHNT, CDR2 YYREEE (reference sequence). The CDR3 contains 15 residues. V was shortened by 0 bases and J by 2 bases, with 6 bases between the two germline ends. DNA of the CDR3: TGTGCCAGCAGCTTGGACGGGCCTGGGGCCAACGTCCTGACTTTC. This gives the protein CASSLDGPGANVLTF. Together with reference TRBV5-4 and TRBJ2-6, the CDR3 gives the full variable domain: ETGVTQSPTHLIKTRGQQVTLRCSSQSGHNTVSWYQQALGQGPQFIFQYYREEENGRGNFPPRFSGLQFPNYSSELNVNALELDDSALYLCASSLDGPGANVLTFGAGSRLTVL.

V and J are TRBV24-1 and TRBJ2-3, with a possible D match to TRBD1 (6 bases). Germline CDR1 and CDR2: KGHDR and SFDVKD. V was clipped by 6 bases and J by 6 bases, with 15 bases between them. CDR3 length equals 14 residues. Here the CDR3 reads CATSTTGRGDTQYF. In DNA form, the CDR3 reads TGTGCCACCAGTACGACGGGCAGGGGTGATACGCAGTATTTT.

The gene calls are TRBV2 and TRBJ1-2; tentative D call: TRBD1 (6 bases). The CDR3 is 14 residues long. The germline CDR1 and CDR2 sequences are SNHLY and FYNNEI. V was trimmed by 1 base and J by 8 bases, leaving 14 bases between them. The CDR3 sequence: CASSEEGRGGGYTF. The CDR3, as DNA: TGTGCCAGCAGTGAAGAGGGCAGGGGAGGGGGCTACACCTTC. Variable domain in full (rest from reference TRBV2 and TRBJ1-2): EPEVTQTPSHQVTQMGQEVILRCVPISNHLYFYWYRQILGQKVEFLVSFYNNEISEKSEIFDDQFSVERPDGSNFTLKIRSTKLEDSAMYFCASSEEGRGGGYTFGSGTRLTVV.

V is TRBV6-5 and J is TRBJ2-3; 7 nucleotides align to TRBD2. With 8 bases clipped from V and 1 base from J, the junction kept 6 bases outside the gene matches. The CDR3 length is 14 residues. Germline CDR1 reads MNHEY; CDR2 reads SVGAGI. CDR3 nucleotides: TGTGCCAGCTTTCGTACTAGCGGCACAGATACGCAGTATTTT. Amino acids: CASFRTSGTDTQYF.

The gene calls are TRBV20-1 and TRBJ1-2, with 12 nucleotides matching TRBD1. J was trimmed by 8 bases and V by 3 bases; bases with no gene match: 13. The CDR3 loop spans 16 amino acids. The V gene's germline CDR1 is DFQATT and CDR2 SNEGSKA (reference sequence). This CDR3 is CSASMGQGARRGGYTF. The DNA for the CDR3 is TGCAGTGCTAGTATGGGACAGGGGGCGAGGAGAGGAGGCTACACCTTC.

A single count supports this clone. The chain couples TRBV27 to TRBJ2-3, with D hard to call. Germline V lookup: CDR1 MNHEY, CDR2 SMNVEV (reference sequence). The ends were cut back, 3 bases at V and 0 bases at J, with 4 bases in the middle. This CDR3 is 13 amino acids long. CDR3: CASSFDSTDTQYF. Written as DNA, the CDR3 is TGTGCCAGCAGTTTTGACAGCACAGATACGCAGTATTTT.

This clone is a singleton in its sample. The rearrangement joins TRBV19 to TRBJ1-5; maybe TRBD1 (6 bases). CDR1 and CDR2 (germline): LNHDA, SQIVND (reference sequence). CDR3 length equals 16 residues. V was trimmed by 6 bases and J by 4 bases, leaving 19 bases between them. The CDR3 protein is CASSQAGGAKNQPQHF. CDR3 coding DNA: TGTGCCAGTAGCCAGGCCGGGGGGGCCAAAAATCAGCCCCAGCATTTT.

The genes are TRBV11-2 and TRBJ2-3, with TRBD2 matching over 8 bases. The CDR3 contains 17 residues. The germline V gene has CDR1 SGHAT and CDR2 FQNNGV. J gave up 6 bases and V 1 base, and 12 bases lay outside the gene matches. For the CDR3, the DNA is TGTGCCAGCAGCTTAGTTCCGGGAGGGTCGACGGGGGATACGCAGTATTTT. Translated: CASSLVPGGSTGDTQYF.

The CDR3 nucleotides are TGTGCCAGCAGTGACAGCCCAGGCGAGTCCCAGTACTTC. This translates into CASSDSPGESQYF. The chain is built from TRBV6-4 and TRBJ2-5; D is ambiguous. Germline-derived CDR1 and CDR2 are MRHNA and SNTAGT. The CDR3 has 13 residues. Trimming took 2 bases from V and 9 from J, leaving 13 bases between them.

J is TRBJ1-1 and V is TRBV7-8; D perhaps matches TRBD1 (5 bases). The V gene's germline CDR1 is SGHVS and CDR2 FQNEAQ. This CDR3 contains 15 residues. V was cut by 5 bases and J by 5 bases, with 18 bases left in between. The CDR3 reads CASSTRQKGLTEAFF. The CDR3 bases are TGTGCCAGCAGCACGAGACAGAAAGGCTTGACTGAAGCTTTCTTT.